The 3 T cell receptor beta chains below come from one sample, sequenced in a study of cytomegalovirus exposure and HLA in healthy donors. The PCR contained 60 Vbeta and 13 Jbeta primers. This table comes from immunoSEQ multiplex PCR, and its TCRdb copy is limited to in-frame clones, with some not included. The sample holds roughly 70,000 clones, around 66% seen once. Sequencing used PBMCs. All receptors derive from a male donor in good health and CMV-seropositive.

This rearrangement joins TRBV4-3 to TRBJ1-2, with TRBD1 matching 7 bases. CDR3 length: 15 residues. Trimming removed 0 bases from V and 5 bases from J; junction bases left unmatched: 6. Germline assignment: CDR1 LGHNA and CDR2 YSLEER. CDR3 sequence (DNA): TGCGCCAGCAGCCAAGAGGGACAGACTTTTTATGGCTACACCTTC. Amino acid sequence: CASSQEGQTFYGYTF.

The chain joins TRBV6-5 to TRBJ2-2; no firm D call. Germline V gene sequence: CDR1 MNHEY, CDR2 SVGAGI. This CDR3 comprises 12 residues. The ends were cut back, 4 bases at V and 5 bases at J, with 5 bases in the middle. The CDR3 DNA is TGTGCCAGCAGTTTTCAGACCGGGGAGCTGTTTTTT. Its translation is CASSFQTGELFF.

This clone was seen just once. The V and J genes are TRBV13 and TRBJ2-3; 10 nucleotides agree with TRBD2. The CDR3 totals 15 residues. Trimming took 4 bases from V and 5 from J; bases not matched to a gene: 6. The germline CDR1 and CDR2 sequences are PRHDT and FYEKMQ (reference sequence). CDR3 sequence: CASSYSGRKRDTQYF. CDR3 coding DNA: TGTGCCAGCAGCTATAGCGGGAGGAAGAGAGATACGCAGTATTTT.